The rows below give T cell receptor beta chains drawn from one sample of a study of shared clonotypes between healthy human individuals. The table came from immunoSEQ multiplex PCR; TCRdb's copy has only in-frame clones and leaves some out. The data hold roughly 1,100,000 clones, with more than 65% observed a single time. Material: memory CD4+ T cells sorted from blood. These receptors came from a man between 18 and 35 years old in good health. CDR3s include the opening cysteine and the closing phenylalanine or tryptophan. D genes are given only for firm matches. Only part of the rows carry a size: once, few, many, or a class if the clone is expanded.

D	J	size	V	CDR3	DNA
NA	TRBJ1-1	many	TRBV19	CASSDSLWNTEAFF	TGTGCCAGTAGTGACAGCCTTTGGAACACTGAAGCTTTCTTT
TRBD1	TRBJ2-7	NA	TRBV6-1	CASMQGAREQYF	TGTGCCAGCATGCAGGGGGCTAGGGAGCAGTACTTC
NA	TRBJ1-5	NA	TRBV2	CASRESTGGNQPQHF	TGTGCCAGCAGGGAATCGACAGGCGGCAATCAGCCCCAGCATTTT
TRBD1	TRBJ2-5	NA	TRBV12-5	CASGSDRVEWETQYF	TGTGCTAGTGGTTCCGACAGGGTCGAGTGGGAGACCCAGTACTTC
NA	TRBJ2-1	NA	TRBV7-9	CASSGGSVRGQFF	TGTGCCAGCAGCGGAGGAAGCGTGAGGGGGCAGTTCTTC
NA	TRBJ1-2	NA	TRBV20-1	CSARENYGYTF	TGCAGTGCTAGAGAGAATTATGGCTACACCTTC
NA	TRBJ1-4	NA	TRBV4-1	CASSPVTNEKLFF	TGCGCCAGCAGCCCTGTAACTAATGAAAAACTGTTTTTT
NA	TRBJ2-1	few	TRBV30	CAWSWTSRSYNEQFF	TGTGCCTGGAGTTGGACTTCCCGCTCCTACAATGAGCAGTTCTTC
NA	TRBJ2-3	NA	TRBV5-1	CASSPGSITSTDTQYF	TGCGCCAGCAGCCCTGGCTCTATTACTAGCACAGATACGCAGTATTTT
NA	TRBJ2-1	NA	TRBV6-5	CASQTGGPYNEQFF	TGTGCCAGCCAAACGGGGGGCCCCTACAATGAGCAGTTCTTC
TRBD1	TRBJ2-2	NA	TRBV18	CASSPRDRVTGELFF	TGTGCCAGCTCACCGCGGGACAGGGTAACCGGGGAGCTGTTTTTT
NA	TRBJ2-1	NA	TRBV7-2	CASSLAYEQFF	TGTGCCAGCAGCTTAGCGTACGAGCAGTTCTTC
NA	TRBJ1-4	few	TRBV2	CASSFGGEKLFF	TGTGCCAGCAGCTTCGGAGGGGAAAAACTGTTTTTT
NA	TRBJ2-3	NA	TRBV30	CAWSLRGTDTQYF	TGTGCCTGGAGTTTGAGGGGCACAGATACGCAGTATTTT
TRBD1	TRBJ2-7	NA	TRBV5-5	CASSTERGRINEQYF	TGTGCCAGCAGCACCGAGAGGGGGCGCATCAACGAGCAGTACTTC
NA	TRBJ2-7	NA	TRBV25-1	CASRGQNYEQYF	TGTGCCAGCAGGGGCCAGAACTACGAGCAGTACTTC